The 19 T cell receptor beta chains reported below all come from one sample, sequenced in a study of shared clonotypes between healthy human individuals. TCRdb keeps only in-frame clones here, not all; method: immunoSEQ multiplex PCR. The repertoire consists of 2 million to 2.5 million clones, with almost 96% occurring once and the leading ten covering roughly 0.13%. Sequencing input: naive CD4+ T cells sorted from blood. The subset here: CD45RA+ positively selected. The receptors here all came from a man between 18 and 35 years old in good health.

CDR3 protein: CASSAWDSTNSPLHF. CDR3 nucleotide sequence: TGTGCCAGCAGCGCATGGGACAGCACCAATTCACCCCTCCACTTT. This chain joins TRBV9 and TRBJ1-6; TRBD1 agrees at 7 bases. From germline, CDR1 is SGDLS and CDR2 YYNGEE. The J segment lost 7 bases and the V segment lost 3 bases, leaving 7 bases of the junction unmatched. This CDR3 is 15 amino acids long.

V and J are TRBV25-1 and TRBJ2-1; 8 nucleotides align to TRBD2. Germline assignment: CDR1 MGHDK and CDR2 SYGVNS. The CDR3 length is 13 residues. The V and J ends lost 9 bases and 5 bases, in that order; junction bases with no gene match: 6. CDR3 in DNA: TGTGCCAGTCGGGGGGGAGGCCACAATGAGCAGTTCTTC. Translating it yields CASRGGGHNEQFF. Supplemented by reference TRBV25-1 and TRBJ2-1, the full variable domain reads EADIYQTPRYLVIGTGKKITLECSQTMGHDKMYWYQQDPGMELHLIHYSYGVNSTEKGDLSSESTVSRIRTEHFPLTLESARPSHTSQYLCASRGGGHNEQFFGPGTRLTVL.

Regarding this clone: Other DNA sequences in this specimen translate into the identical CDR3. This chain connects TRBV5-4 to TRBJ2-5, with TRBD1 matching 7 bases. Trimming removed 4 bases from V and 5 bases from J; junction bases left unmatched: 2. The CDR3 contains 12 residues. Germline V CDR1 and CDR2: SGHNT, YYREEE (reference sequence). The CDR3 nucleotides are TGTGCCAGCAGCCTACAGGGGGAGACCCAGTACTTC. Encoded protein: CASSLQGETQYF.

The V gene is TRBV19, the J gene TRBJ2-6, with D maybe TRBD1 (6 bases). Germline lookup yields CDR1 LNHDA and CDR2 SQIVND (reference sequence). The CDR3 has 17 residues. The V gene lost 5 bases and the J gene lost 0 bases, with 14 bases spanning the gap. The CDR3 protein is CASSSQKGVSGANVLTF. The DNA of the CDR3 is TGTGCCAGTAGTTCTCAAAAGGGGGTCTCTGGGGCCAACGTCCTGACTTTC.

This clone was found a few times. The chain has TRBV6-1 and TRBJ1-5, with D uncertain. CDR1 and CDR2 (germline): MNHNS, SASEGT. Between the trimmed V and J ends, which lost 3 bases and 6 bases, there was a span of 6 bases. There are 12 residues in the CDR3. CDR3 loop: CASSDPSQPQHF. The CDR3, as DNA: TGTGCCAGCAGTGATCCTTCTCAGCCCCAGCATTTT.

The chain joins TRBV6-1 to TRBJ1-5; tentative D call: TRBD1 (5 bases). This CDR3 is built from 15 residues. Trimming shortened V by 4 bases and J by 6 bases, and 16 bases separated the two germline ends. Germline-derived CDR1 and CDR2 are MNHNS and SASEGT. The CDR3 loop reads CASSGGRTGGQPQHF. DNA of the CDR3: TGTGCCAGCAGTGGGGGACGAACTGGGGGTCAGCCCCAGCATTTT.

Regarding this clone: Other DNA sequences in the same sample also yield this CDR3. This chain connects TRBV10-3 to TRBJ2-5; TRBD1 matches at 8 bases. This CDR3 has 12 residues. V lost 9 bases and J lost 4; bases outside the gene matches: 4. From germline, CDR1 is ENHRY and CDR2 SYGVKD. CDR3 protein: CAISGQGETQYF. The CDR3 DNA is TGTGCCATTTCCGGACAGGGAGAGACCCAGTACTTC.

The gene calls are TRBV12-5 and TRBJ2-3; no firm D call. From germline, CDR1 is LGHNT and CDR2 FRNRAP. Trimming took off 0 bases at V and 2 bases at J, with 12 bases between the two ends. The CDR3 consists of 16 residues. The chain's CDR3 is CASGLVPLSSTDTQYF. In DNA form, the CDR3 reads TGTGCTAGTGGTTTGGTACCATTATCTTCCACAGATACGCAGTATTTT.

J is TRBJ1-5 and V is TRBV6-1; tentatively, D is TRBD1 (5 bases). In germline, CDR1 is MNHNS, CDR2 SASEGT. V was cut by 0 bases and J by 4 bases, with 16 bases left in between. This CDR3 comprises 17 residues. The CDR3 coding sequence is TGTGCCAGCAGTGAAGCGACGAGGACAACCAGAAATCAGCCCCAGCATTTT. Translating it yields CASSEATRTTRNQPQHF.

Regarding this clone: Different DNA sequences within this sample yield the same CDR3. The chain couples TRBV5-1 to TRBJ2-2; TRBD1 agrees at 7 bases. CDR1 is SGHRS, CDR2 YFSETQ, per germline. The V segment lost 2 bases and the J segment 3 bases; nucleotides outside the gene matches: 1. The CDR3 consists of 14 residues. The CDR3 DNA sequence: TGCGCCAGCAGCTTCGGACAGGACACCGGGGAGCTGTTTTTT. Its protein product is CASSFGQDTGELFF.

The gene calls are TRBV19 and TRBJ2-5, with TRBD2 matching over 7 bases. This CDR3 is built from 14 residues. Germline values: CDR1 LNHDA, CDR2 SQIVND (reference sequence). The V gene end was trimmed by 0 bases and the J gene end by 4 bases; junction bases not matched to a gene: 2. CDR3: CASSIEASGETQYF. The CDR3 DNA reads as TGTGCCAGTAGTATAGAGGCTAGCGGAGAGACCCAGTACTTC. Full variable domain (remainder filled in from reference TRBV19 and TRBJ2-5): DGGITQSPKYLFRKEGQNVTLSCEQNLNHDAMYWYRQDPGQGLRLIYYSQIVNDFQKGDIAEGYSVSREKKESFPLTVTSAQKNPTAFYLCASSIEASGETQYFGPGTRLLVL.

The V call is TRBV6-1, the J call TRBJ1-4; no firm D call. The CDR3 runs 15 residues. CDR1 and CDR2 (germline): MNHNS, SASEGT. Trimming took off 6 bases at V and 4 bases at J, with 15 bases between the two ends. The CDR3 nucleotides read TGTGCCAGCAGCCCAGCGCGGTTAGGTAATGAAAAACTGTTTTTT. It specifies CASSPARLGNEKLFF.

The chain employs TRBV7-2 and TRBJ1-5, with unresolved D. Germline lookup yields CDR1 SGHTA and CDR2 FQGNSA. The V and J ends lost 1 base and 7 bases respectively, with 14 bases between them. CDR3 length: 15 amino acids. CDR3 in amino acids: CASSLEGSKGQPQHF. In DNA form, the CDR3 reads TGTGCCAGCAGCTTAGAGGGCTCCAAGGGCCAGCCCCAGCATTTT.

The genes are TRBV19 and TRBJ2-6, with D possibly matching TRBD1 (6 bases). There are 15 residues in the CDR3. Looked up from germline, CDR1 is LNHDA and CDR2 is SQIVND (reference sequence). V was pared by 4 bases and J by 3 bases, with 10 bases between. CDR3 nucleotide sequence: TGTGCCAGTAGTACAGGGGCTGTTGGGGCCAACGTCCTGACTTTC. As protein: CASSTGAVGANVLTF.

The J gene is TRBJ2-4, the V gene TRBV28; 14 bases agree with TRBD2. Unmatched junction bases numbered 9, after V lost 5 bases and J lost 0 bases. Germline V gene lookup returns CDR1 MDHEN and CDR2 SYDVKM. CDR3 length: 19 amino acids. The chain's CDR3 is CASSPWTSGGPLAKNIQYF. The CDR3 DNA reads as TGTGCCAGCAGTCCCTGGACTAGCGGGGGGCCCCTAGCCAAAAACATTCAGTACTTC. The whole variable domain, filled in from reference TRBV28 and TRBJ2-4, reads DVKVTQSSRYLVKRTGEKVFLECVQDMDHENMFWYRQDPGLGLRLIYFSYDVKMKEKGDIPEGYSVSREKKERFSLILESASTNQTSMYLCASSPWTSGGPLAKNIQYFGAGTRLSVL.

Comments on this clone: Different DNA sequences within this sample yield the same CDR3. The chain is built from TRBV6-5 and TRBJ2-7; TRBD2 matches at 8 bases. CDR1 is MNHEY and CDR2 is SVGAGI in the germline V gene. The CDR3 is 15 residues long. The V segment lost 2 bases and the J segment 3 bases; nucleotides outside the gene matches: 6. This chain's CDR3 is CASSYVSGGSYEQYF. CDR3 DNA: TGTGCCAGCAGTTACGTGTCGGGGGGGAGCTACGAGCAGTACTTC.

The chain has TRBV6-5 and TRBJ1-4; 7 positions agree with TRBD1. With 11 bases clipped from V and 5 bases from J, the junction kept 8 bases outside the gene matches. The CDR3 contains 13 residues. Germline V gene sequence: CDR1 MNHEY, CDR2 SVGAGI. CDR3 nucleotide sequence: TGTGCCGTAAGTGGGACAGTGAATGAAAAACTGTTTTTT. Its translation is CAVSGTVNEKLFF.

J is TRBJ1-2 and V is TRBV28; D not resolved. Germline CDR1 reads MDHEN; CDR2 reads SYDVKM. This CDR3 has 11 residues. Deletions cut 7 bases from V and 8 bases from J, with 11 bases between. Written as DNA, the CDR3 is TGTGCCAGCACCACCCCGGGCGGCTACACCTTC. Translated: CASTTPGGYTF.

The count of this clone is one. The V gene is TRBV5-1, the J gene TRBJ2-5; 7 nucleotides match TRBD2. The V gene's germline CDR1 is SGHRS and CDR2 YFSETQ. The V segment lost 3 bases and the J segment 9 bases; nucleotides outside the gene matches: 11. The CDR3 has 14 residues. CDR3 nucleotide sequence: TGCGCCAGCAGCTGGGAGGGGACCCAGAAGGCCCAGTACTTC. This codes for CASSWEGTQKAQYF.